This TCR beta chain was sequenced for a study of response to subunit inactivated influenza vaccine. Broader study findings: There was a suggestion from the authors that each seasonal influenza vaccination recruits few new T cells.

The CDR3 spans 18 residues. The germline gives CDR1 LNHNV, CDR2 YYDKDF (reference sequence). Trimming removed 0 bases at V and 0 bases at J, with 15 bases between. This clonotype was counted ten times or more. Its matching antigen is unknown. Using its own MiXCR run on the RT-PCR reads, TCRdb lists one record per CDR3 protein. The sample lists 650,000 to 800,000 distinct CDR3 sequences; approximately 15% were seen once. The sequenced sample was PBMCs from blood, obtained 14 to 15 days before vaccination. This TCR derives from a man aged 50 to 60 who received an inactivated influenza vaccine. V and J are TRBV15 and TRBJ2-4; tentative D call: TRBD1 (5 bases). The CDR3 spells CATSRDPNRKLAKNIQYF. The CDR3 DNA reads as TGTGCCACCAGCAGAGACCCCAACAGGAAGCTAGCCAAAAACATTCAGTACTTC.